This T cell receptor (beta chain) originates from a study of T cells in Graves' hyperthyroidism and ophthalmopathy. In its sample, this clonotype was seen many times. Trimming took 10 bases from V and 2 from J, leaving 15 bases between them. There are 13 residues in the CDR3. The germline CDR1 and CDR2 sequences are ENHRY and SYGVKD. RNA transcripts were the template for amplifying TCR beta CDR3 regions. Initially, a first-round RT-PCR of the TCR CDR3 employed the HTBI primer set. TCRdb recomputed calls from the multiplex PCR reads with MiXCR, one row per CDR3 protein. The table includes a few hundred thousand distinct CDR3 sequences, around 18% detected once.

This rearrangement joins TRBV10-3 to TRBJ2-7, with a tentative D call TRBD1 (6 bases). This TCR came from a woman in her thirties or forties with Graves' ophthalmopathy. Material: blood. CDR3 region: CATRAQGPYEQYF. The DNA for the CDR3 is TGTGCCACCCGGGCACAGGGCCCCTACGAGCAGTACTTC.